This T cell receptor (beta chain) was documented in a study of CD8+CD57+ T cells in acquired aplastic anemia. Using genomic DNA as the template, TCR beta VDJ and CDR3 profiling was carried out. TCRdb ran MiXCR on the reads and lists one entry per CDR3 protein. The data hold roughly 250,000 distinct CDR3 sequences, with 82% observed a single time. It was patients with CD8+CD57+ cell expansion by flow cytometry who were chosen for sequencing. Blood sampling was performed on the patients, and none of them had received therapy by then. This clonotype has just one count. The TCR comes from a human donor with aplastic anemia. Source material: sorted CD4+, CD8+, or CD8+CD57+ T cells (not recorded which) from PBMCs.

Here the CDR3 DNA reads TGTGCCGTCATAAGGGGGGCGGAGACCCAGTACTTC. It translates to CAVIRGAETQYF. The rearrangement joins TRBV12-3 or TRBV12-4 to TRBJ2-5; the D call may be TRBD1 or TRBD2 (6 bases each). The CDR3 has 12 residues. V lost 11 bases, J lost 5 bases, and 15 bases lay in between.